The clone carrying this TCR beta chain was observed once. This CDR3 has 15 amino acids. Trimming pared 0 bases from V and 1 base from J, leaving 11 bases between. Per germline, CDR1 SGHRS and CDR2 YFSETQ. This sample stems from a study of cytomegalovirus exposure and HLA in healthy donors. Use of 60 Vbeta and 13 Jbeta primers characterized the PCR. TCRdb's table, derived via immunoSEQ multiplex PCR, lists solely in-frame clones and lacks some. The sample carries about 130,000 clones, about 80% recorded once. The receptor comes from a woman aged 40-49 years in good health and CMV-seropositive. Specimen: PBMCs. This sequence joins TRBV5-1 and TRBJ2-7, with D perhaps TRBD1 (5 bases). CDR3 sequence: CASSLEGPPSYEQYF. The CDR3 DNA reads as TGCGCCAGCAGCTTGGAGGGGCCACCGTCCTACGAGCAGTACTTC.